Below, one TCR beta chain is given with its context. The source of the sample is a study of blood T cell repertoires in COVID-19. The overall study: Both acute and convalescent COVID-19 samples were obtained from the United States, Italy and Spain. Sources were T cells, B-cell-depleted T cells, or PBMCs; the material itself was cDNA or gDNA.

In the source study's methods: Reference gene primer amplification gave nucleated cell count estimates. Here immunoSEQ multiplex PCR was the method, and the copy in TCRdb shows in-frame clones only, minus some. The DNA was the basis for D and trimming; V, J and clone size are from that table. The sample has around 700,000 clones, about nine tenths seen once; the top ten hold under 0.3%. The germline V gene has CDR1 SGHAT and CDR2 FQNNGV. The CDR3 loop spans 15 amino acids. Trimming removed 4 bases from V and 0 bases from J, with 13 bases in between. The chain employs TRBV11-2 and TRBJ2-7; the D gene is possibly TRBD1 (6 bases). The sequenced sample consisted of peripheral blood. This clonotype was obtained from a woman under 30 with acute or convalescent COVID-19. For the CDR3, the DNA is TGTGCCAGCAGCTCAGAATACAGGGCCTCCTACGAGCAGTACTTC. Protein sequence: CASSSEYRASYEQYF.